This is a list of T cell receptor beta chains from one sample in a study of cytomegalovirus exposure and HLA in healthy donors. Generated by immunoSEQ multiplex PCR, the TCRdb table keeps only in-frame clones and is missing some. Of 150,000 to 200,000 clones listed, over 80% were seen once; the top ten hold 1.5%. The source material was PBMCs. Receptors originate from a girl aged 10-17 years in good health and CMV-seropositive. Each CDR3 is given with its conserved first and last residue. The D gene is left open where the match is weak. Only part of the rows carry a size: once, few, many, or a class if the clone is expanded.

abundance	v_gene	j_gene	d_gene	CDR3nt	CDR3aa
once	TRBV11-3	TRBJ2-7	TRBD1	TGTGCCAGCAGCTACCGGACAGGGGAAGGCGAGCAGTACTTC	CASSYRTGEGEQYF
.	TRBV7-9	TRBJ1-4	TRBD1	TGTGCCAGCAGCCCGACAGGGGTGTTCAGTGAAAAACTGTTTTTT	CASSPTGVFSEKLFF
.	TRBV28	TRBJ2-1	TRBD2	TGTGCCAGCAGCTTACCCGGGACTAGCACGGTCAATGAGCAGTTCTTC	CASSLPGTSTVNEQFF
.	TRBV7-9	TRBJ2-7	TRBD1	TGTGCCAGCAGCTTATTTGAGGGGGCGAACGAGCAGTACTTC	CASSLFEGANEQYF
.	TRBV28	TRBJ2-6	.	TGTGCCAGCAGGGGGCAGGGCTCTGGGGCCAACGTCCTGACTTTC	CASRGQGSGANVLTF
.	TRBV5-1	TRBJ2-7	TRBD1	TGCGCCAGCAGCTTGATCCAGGGGGCGCCTAAGGAGCAGTACTTC	CASSLIQGAPKEQYF
.	TRBV5-1	TRBJ1-1	.	TGCGCCAGCCGCAAATGGGACATAGACACTGAAGCTTTCTTT	CASRKWDIDTEAFF
.	TRBV5-1	TRBJ2-1	TRBD2	TGCGCCAGCAGGACTCGACCGGGACTAGATAGGGGTGAGCAGTTCTTC	CASRTRPGLDRGEQFF
.	TRBV2	TRBJ1-5	.	TGTGCCAGCAGTATCGTAGGGCTCTTTGGGACACCTCACAATCAGCCCCAGCATTTT	CASSIVGLFGTPHNQPQHF
.	TRBV13	TRBJ1-1	TRBD1	TGTGCCAGCAGCTTAGGGCAGGGGGCCGCCACTGAAGCTTTCTTT	CASSLGQGAATEAFF
.	TRBV4-1	TRBJ2-5	.	TGCGCCAGCAGCCGAACAGGGAGGGGCGCAGAGACCCAGTACTTC	CASSRTGRGAETQYF
.	TRBV11-2	TRBJ2-7	.	TGTGCCAGCAGCTTAGTTCGCCCGGGCGAGCAGTACTTC	CASSLVRPGEQYF
.	TRBV7-9	TRBJ1-3	.	TGTGCCAGCAGCTTAAGTTCAGGAGGCTTCGCTGGAAACACCATATATTTT	CASSLSSGGFAGNTIYF
.	TRBV5-6	TRBJ1-2	.	TGTGCCAGCAGCCCTATCGGGGGCTATGGCTACACCTTC	CASSPIGGYGYTF
.	TRBV7-3	TRBJ2-1	TRBD2	TGTGCCAGCAGCTTAACGGGGACTATCTACAATGAGCAGTTCTTC	CASSLTGTIYNEQFF
.	TRBV2	TRBJ1-5	.	TGTGCCAGCAGTACCGGGTGGGGGGGGGATCAGCCCCAGCATTTT	CASSTGWGGDQPQHF
.	TRBV28	TRBJ2-3	TRBD1	TGTGCCTCTGAGGACAGGAGCACAGATACGCAGTATTTT	CASEDRSTDTQYF
.	TRBV19	TRBJ2-7	.	TGTGCCAGTACGCCGGGAGTAGGGTACGAGCAGTACTTC	CASTPGVGYEQYF
few	TRBV7-3	TRBJ2-1	TRBD2	TGTGCCAGCAGCCCGGGACTAGCAGGCGCGGATGAGCAGTTCTTC	CASSPGLAGADEQFF
few	TRBV19	TRBJ1-1	.	TGTGCCAGTACCATCCAGGGGTACACTGAAGCTTTCTTT	CASTIQGYTEAFF
.	TRBV6-1	TRBJ1-2	TRBD1	TGTGCCAGCAGTGAATGGACAGGGCTCAACTATGGCTACACCTTC	CASSEWTGLNYGYTF
few	TRBV29-1	TRBJ2-1	TRBD2	TGCAGCGGTTGGACTAGCGGCTACAATGAGCAGTTCTTC	CSGWTSGYNEQFF
.	TRBV19	TRBJ2-7	TRBD2	TGTGCCAGTAGCTGGGGAACTAGCGAGGACTACGAGCAGTATTTC	CASSWGTSEDYEQYF
.	TRBV6-5	TRBJ2-6	.	TGTGCCAGCTCCAGGTCAGGGGCCAACGTCCTGACTTTC	CASSRSGANVLTF
.	TRBV28	TRBJ1-2	.	TGCGCCAGCAGTTCCCCGACAGGACTCTATGGCTACACCTTC	CASSSPTGLYGYTF
.	TRBV28	TRBJ2-2	TRBD2	TGTGCCAGCAGTTTGTTCCGGACGGGGGGAACCGGGGAGCTGTTTTTT	CASSLFRTGGTGELFF
once	TRBV5-1	TRBJ2-5	TRBD1	TGCGCCAGCAGCTCCGACAGGGAATTGTTCGAGACCCAGTACTTC	CASSSDRELFETQYF
.	TRBV5-8	TRBJ1-2	.	TGTGCCAGCAGCCCCGTGTGGGGGGGCGGCTATGGCTACACCTTC	CASSPVWGGGYGYTF
.	TRBV28	TRBJ1-4	.	TGTGCCAGCAGTCGGCCCGGGAGGGTAGGAGAAAAACTGTTTTTT	CASSRPGRVGEKLFF
.	TRBV6-5	TRBJ2-5	TRBD2	TGTGCCAGCAGTTACGCCCCCCAGCGGGGGGGAGAGACCCAGTACTTC	CASSYAPQRGGETQYF
.	TRBV19	TRBJ2-3	.	TGTGCCAGTAGTTCCTCGACAGCGACGGAGGATACGCAGTATTTT	CASSSSTATEDTQYF
.	TRBV2	TRBJ2-1	TRBD1	TGTGCCAGCAGACTGGACAGGGTCACCTACAATGAGCAGTTCTTC	CASRLDRVTYNEQFF
.	TRBV19	TRBJ1-1	TRBD1	TGTGCCAGTAGCCGGCAGGGGGGTGAAGCTTTCTTT	CASSRQGGEAFF
.	TRBV2	TRBJ2-1	.	TGTGCCAGCAGTGAGTATCCCGGTGAGCAGTTCTTC	CASSEYPGEQFF
.	TRBV19	TRBJ2-5	TRBD1	TGTGCCAGTATGACGACAGGGGGGGGAGAGACCCAGTACTTC	CASMTTGGGETQYF
.	TRBV19	TRBJ2-1	.	TGTGCCAGTAGTATAGGAGAGGATAATTACAATGAGCAGTTCTTC	CASSIGEDNYNEQFF
.	TRBV28	TRBJ1-1	.	TGTGCCAGCAAAGTAAGGGGTTATGTGGAGAACACTGAAGCTTTCTTT	CASKVRGYVENTEAFF
.	TRBV5-5	TRBJ1-1	.	TGTGCCAGCAGCAAACGCCGGGACATGCTCACTGAAGCTTTCTTT	CASSKRRDMLTEAFF
.	TRBV28	TRBJ1-3	TRBD1	TGTGCCAGCAGTCCTCTGCCCGGGATAGGGGGCGAATCCTCTGGAAACACCATATATTTT	CASSPLPGIGGESSGNTIYF
once	TRBV20-1	TRBJ2-7	.	TGCAGTGCTAGAAGCTCCGAGCAGTACTTC	CSARSSEQYF
.	TRBV5-4	TRBJ2-5	.	TGTGCCAGCAGCCCGCGCTCGACAGCACACCGCCAAGGGGGCCAGTACTTC	CASSPRSTAHRQGGQYF
few	TRBV7-2	TRBJ1-2	TRBD1	TGTGCCAGCAGCCTCGACAGGGTAGGAGGCTACACCTTC	CASSLDRVGGYTF
.	TRBV28	TRBJ2-7	.	TGTGCCAGCCGGGGGACTGTGACCTACGAGCAGTACTTC	CASRGTVTYEQYF
.	TRBV5-4	TRBJ1-4	.	TGTGCCAGCAGCTCCCGGGACAAGGCTAATGAAAAACTGTTTTTT	CASSSRDKANEKLFF
.	TRBV5-1	TRBJ2-3	TRBD1	TGCGCCAGCAGCTCCCGGACAGGTAGTAGCACAGATACGCAGTATTTT	CASSSRTGSSTDTQYF
once	TRBV7-3	TRBJ2-3	.	TGTGCCAGCAGCCGGGGGTATAGCACAGATACGCAGTATTTT	CASSRGYSTDTQYF
.	TRBV6-5	TRBJ2-7	TRBD1	TGTGCCAGCAGCCGGACAGGGGACTCCTACGAGCAGTACTTC	CASSRTGDSYEQYF
.	TRBV5-4	TRBJ2-7	.	TGTGCCAGCAGAGTAAACCCCACGGGAGAAGCCCACGAGCAGTACTTC	CASRVNPTGEAHEQYF
few	TRBV27	TRBJ2-1	TRBD2	TGTGCCAGCAGCCCCGGGGGGTCGTGGAATGAGCAGTTCTTC	CASSPGGSWNEQFF
.	TRBV18	TRBJ1-2	.	TGTGCCAGCTCACTCCGGGTCCTCTATGGCTACACCTTC	CASSLRVLYGYTF
.	TRBV5-8	TRBJ1-5	.	TGTGCCAGCAGCGTTACTGGGGGGGCTAATCAGCCCCAGCATTTT	CASSVTGGANQPQHF
.	TRBV27	TRBJ2-3	.	TGTGCCAGCAGCCCAGCACATTTCGGTTCGGGAACAGATACGCAGTATTTT	CASSPAHFGSGTDTQYF
.	TRBV4-1	TRBJ1-2	.	TGCGCCAGCAGCCAAGTCGGGGGGCACTCTGGCTACACCTTC	CASSQVGGHSGYTF
.	TRBV7-6	TRBJ2-5	TRBD2	TGTGCCAGCAGCTACCGACTAGCGGGAGAGCAAGAGACCCAGTACTTC	CASSYRLAGEQETQYF
.	TRBV10-3	TRBJ2-2	.	TGTGCCATCAGTGCAGGCACCGGGGAGCTGTTTTTT	CAISAGTGELFF
.	TRBV10-1	TRBJ2-2	TRBD1	TGCGCCAGCAGGATGACAGGGGCCGACACCGGGGAGCTGTTTTTT	CASRMTGADTGELFF
.	TRBV5-1	TRBJ2-5	TRBD2	TGCGCCAGCAGCTCCGGGGGTAGCGGGGGGCGGGAGACCCAGTACTTC	CASSSGGSGGRETQYF
.	TRBV7-9	TRBJ2-1	TRBD2	TGTGCCAGCAGCTTAGAAGGTGGGAGGGCCAGGTTCTTC	CASSLEGGRARFF
.	TRBV4-1	TRBJ2-1	TRBD2	TGCGCCAGCAGCCAAGTAGTGGTCGGGAGGGCCCGGAATGAGCAGTTCTTC	CASSQVVVGRARNEQFF
.	TRBV11-2	TRBJ1-2	.	TGTGCCAGCAGCTTAGGAGGGGGGGCCTCCTATGGCTACACCTTC	CASSLGGGASYGYTF